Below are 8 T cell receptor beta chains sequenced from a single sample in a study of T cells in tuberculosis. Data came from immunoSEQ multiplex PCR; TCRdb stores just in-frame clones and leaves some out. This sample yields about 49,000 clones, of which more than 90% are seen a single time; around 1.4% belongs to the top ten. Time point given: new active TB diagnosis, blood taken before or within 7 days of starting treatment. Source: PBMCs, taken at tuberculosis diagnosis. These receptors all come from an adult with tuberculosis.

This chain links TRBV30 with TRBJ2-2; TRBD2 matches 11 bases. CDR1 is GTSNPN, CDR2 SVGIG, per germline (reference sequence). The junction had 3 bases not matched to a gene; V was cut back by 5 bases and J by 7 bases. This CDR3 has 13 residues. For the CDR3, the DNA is TGTGCCTGGGAGACTAGCGGGAACGGGGAGCTGTTTTTT. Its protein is CAWETSGNGELFF.

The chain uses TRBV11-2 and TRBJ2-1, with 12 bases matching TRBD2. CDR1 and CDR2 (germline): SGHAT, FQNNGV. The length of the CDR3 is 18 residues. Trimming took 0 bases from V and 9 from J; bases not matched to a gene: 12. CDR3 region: CASSLEGTSGPVRAEQFF. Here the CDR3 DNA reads TGTGCCAGCAGCTTAGAGGGGACTAGCGGGCCCGTTCGAGCTGAGCAGTTCTTC.

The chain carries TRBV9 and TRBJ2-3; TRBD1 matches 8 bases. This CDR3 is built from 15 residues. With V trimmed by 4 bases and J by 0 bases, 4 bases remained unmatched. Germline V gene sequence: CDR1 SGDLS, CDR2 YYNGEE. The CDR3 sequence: CASSPRTGSTDTQYF. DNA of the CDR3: TGTGCCAGCAGCCCCCGGACAGGGAGCACAGATACGCAGTATTTT.

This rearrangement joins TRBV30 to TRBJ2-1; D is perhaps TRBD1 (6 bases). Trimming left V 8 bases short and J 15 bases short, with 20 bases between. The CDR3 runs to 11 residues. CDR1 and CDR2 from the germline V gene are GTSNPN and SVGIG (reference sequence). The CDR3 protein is CAAIERTVPFF. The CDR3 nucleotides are TGTGCCGCTATCGAGAGGACAGTCCCGTTCTTC. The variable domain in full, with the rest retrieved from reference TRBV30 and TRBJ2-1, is SQTIHQWPATLVQPVGSPLSLECTVEGTSNPNLYWYRQAAGRGLQLLFYSVGIGQISSEVPQNLSASRPQDRQFILSSKKLLLSDSGFYLCAAIERTVPFFGPGTRLTVL.

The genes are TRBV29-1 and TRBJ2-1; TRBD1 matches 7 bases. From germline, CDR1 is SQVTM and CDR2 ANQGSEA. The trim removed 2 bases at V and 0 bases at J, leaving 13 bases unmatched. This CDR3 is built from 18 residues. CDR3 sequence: CSVERFRGRSSSYNEQFF. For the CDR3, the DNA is TGCAGCGTTGAACGATTTAGGGGGCGAAGTAGCTCCTACAATGAGCAGTTCTTC.

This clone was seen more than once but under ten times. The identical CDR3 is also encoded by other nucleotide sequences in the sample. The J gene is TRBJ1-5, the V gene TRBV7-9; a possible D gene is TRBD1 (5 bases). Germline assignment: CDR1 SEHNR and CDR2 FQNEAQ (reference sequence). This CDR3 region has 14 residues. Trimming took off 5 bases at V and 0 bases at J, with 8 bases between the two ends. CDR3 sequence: CASSPGNSNQPQHF. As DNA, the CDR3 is TGTGCCAGCAGCCCAGGGAATAGCAATCAGCCCCAGCATTTT.

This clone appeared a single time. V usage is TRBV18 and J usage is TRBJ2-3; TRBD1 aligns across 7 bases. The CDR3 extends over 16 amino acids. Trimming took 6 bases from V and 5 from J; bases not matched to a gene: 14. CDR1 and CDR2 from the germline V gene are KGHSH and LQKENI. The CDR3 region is CASSKRQGQVGDTQYF. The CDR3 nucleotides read TGTGCCAGCTCCAAACGACAGGGTCAAGTAGGAGATACGCAGTATTTT.

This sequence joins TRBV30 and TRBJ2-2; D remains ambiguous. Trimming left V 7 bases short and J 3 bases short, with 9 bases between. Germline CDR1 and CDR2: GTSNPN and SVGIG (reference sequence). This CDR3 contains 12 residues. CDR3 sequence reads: CASSLDTGELFF. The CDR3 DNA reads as TGTGCCTCCTCACTGGACACCGGGGAGCTGTTTTTT.